What follows describes a single T cell receptor beta chain. Its antigen is unidentified. The germline V and J ends were trimmed by 5 bases and 3 bases, with 12 bases remaining between them. This CDR3 is built from 14 residues. The data derive from a study of early T cells in non-severe SARS-CoV-2 infection. Study information: Unsorted whole-blood RNA was sequenced in bulk, leaving chains unpaired.

TCRdb independently ran MiXCR on the 5' RACE reads; one entry per CDR3 protein. The table records approximately 49,000 distinct CDR3 sequences, approximately 10% of them present only once. Study conclusions and caveats: The study's VDJdb matching favored anti-spike CD8 responses and missed private and CD4 specificities.

This chain joins TRBV12-3 or TRBV12-4 and TRBJ2-3; possibly TRBD2 for D (6 bases). What was sequenced was whole blood. The receptor's source is an adult who was a healthcare worker with PCR-confirmed SARS-CoV-2 infection or an uninfected control (not recorded which). In DNA, the CDR3 is TGTGCCAGCAGTGGGTACGGGAGAACAGATACGCAGTATTTT. Translated, it gives CASSGYGRTDTQYF.